This TCR beta chain was documented in a study of T cell responses to AZD1222 COVID-19 vaccine. TCRdb keeps only in-frame clones here, not all; method: immunoSEQ multiplex PCR. The sample includes about 99,000 clones, roughly nine tenths of them seen just once. Worth noting for this clone: The antigen remains undetermined. This CDR3 is also generated by other DNA sequences in the sample.

Whole-study findings and limits: Donor demographics were predominantly white British with a female majority; clonal diversity may be underestimated. Researchers report vaccine-associated CD4 TCRs spanning spike, with dominance at 160-218 and 743-854.

After removal of 2 bases from V and 1 base from J, the junction contained 1 base not matched to a gene. Germline CDR1 KGHSH, CDR2 LQKENI. The CDR3 is made up of 14 amino acids. This chain uses TRBV18 with TRBJ2-5; TRBD1 matches at 7 bases. The TCR was taken from an adult who received the MenACWY meningococcal vaccine as a control. The starting material was peripheral blood, obtained 28 days after the second dose of the MenACWY control vaccine. CDR3 DNA: TGTGCCAGCTCACCAGGGACAGCCCAAGAGACCCAGTACTTC. The encoded protein is CASSPGTAQETQYF.